The 14 T cell receptor beta chains in this list originate from one sample, sequenced in a study of Ad26.COV2.S vaccination and SARS-CoV-2 variants. Profiled with immunoSEQ multiplex PCR; TCRdb holds only in-frame clones, not every one. The table shows around 450,000 clones, with 75% to 95% occurring only once. Sample treatment: 15 to 20 received Ad26.COV2.S at low or high dose, single or two shots; 5 received placebo; per-sample allocation not given. Samples analyzed were those drawn on day 63 after the first vaccine or placebo injection. Sequencing used peripheral blood, obtained in a trial of Ad26.COV2.S vaccine versus placebo. The receptors were gathered from a person aged 18-65 years who received the Ad26.COV2.S COVID-19 vaccine or a placebo.

The gene calls are TRBV14 and TRBJ1-1; the match to TRBD1 covers 7 bases. Germline loops: CDR1 SGHDN, CDR2 FVKESK. V was pared by 1 base and J by 10 bases, with 9 bases of the junction left unmatched. The CDR3 length is 14 residues. CDR3 amino acids: CASSQGTGEGGAFF. The CDR3 DNA follows: TGTGCCAGCAGCCAAGGAACAGGGGAAGGGGGAGCTTTCTTT.

The table lists this clone with a few counts. The gene calls are TRBV27 and TRBJ2-1; D remains ambiguous. The CDR3 contains 15 residues. Germline CDR1 and CDR2: MNHEY and SMNVEV (reference sequence). Trimming shortened V by 4 bases and J by 5 bases, and 15 bases separated the two germline ends. CDR3 coding DNA: TGTGCCAGCAGTTCACAATACGAGAGGAACAATGAGCAGTTCTTC. The encoded protein is CASSSQYERNNEQFF.

This clone was found once. CDR3 loop: CASSPGTDSYEQYF. CDR3 in DNA: TGTGCCAGCTCACCAGGAACAGACTCCTACGAGCAGTACTTC. The chain carries TRBV18 and TRBJ2-7; D remains ambiguous. The germline CDR1 and CDR2 sequences are KGHSH and LQKENI. The V end lost 2 bases, the J end lost 0 bases, and 8 bases lay between the germline ends. This CDR3 comprises 14 residues.

V and J are TRBV27 and TRBJ2-7; D might be TRBD1 (5 bases). Germline V gene data show CDR1 as MNHEY and CDR2 as SMNVEV (reference sequence). CDR3 length: 15 residues. The V end lost 5 bases, the J end lost 4 bases, and 18 bases lay between the germline ends. The CDR3 region has the DNA TGTGCCAGCAGTCGCGCAGGGATTGTGGAATACGAGCAGTACTTC. It is translated as CASSRAGIVEYEQYF.

The gene calls are TRBV9 and TRBJ1-2; a weak D match, TRBD1 (5 bases). Trimming cost V 3 bases and J 8 bases, with 20 bases left between them. This CDR3 has 15 amino acids. Germline values: CDR1 SGDLS, CDR2 YYNGEE. DNA for the CDR3: TGTGCCAGCAGCGAGAGGCCTTTCGGGGACCGCGGCTACACCTTC. Protein sequence: CASSERPFGDRGYTF.

CDR3 nucleotides: TGTGCCAGCAGCCCCTGGGGGGTCCACTCTGGAAACACCATATATTTT. It encodes CASSPWGVHSGNTIYF. The J gene is TRBJ1-3, the V gene TRBV7-2, with a possible D match to TRBD1 (5 bases). The V gene's germline CDR1 is SGHTA and CDR2 FQGNSA. Trimming took off 5 bases at V and 0 bases at J, with 14 bases between the two ends. The CDR3 is 16 amino acids.

This clone has a single count. This sequence joins TRBV19 and TRBJ2-2; D possibly corresponds to TRBD1 (6 bases). The length of the CDR3 is 14 residues. Germline lookup yields CDR1 LNHDA and CDR2 SQIVND (reference sequence). V was shortened by 3 bases and J by 6 bases, with 11 bases between the two germline ends. This chain's CDR3 is CASSISGEPGELFF. CDR3 DNA sequence: TGTGCCAGTAGTATTTCAGGGGAGCCCGGGGAGCTGTTTTTT.

The CDR3 loop reads CSGGSGSGSYNEQFF. The CDR3 nucleotides read TGCAGCGGGGGCAGTGGATCGGGCTCCTACAATGAGCAGTTCTTC. The rearrangement uses TRBV29-1 and TRBJ2-1; tentative D call: TRBD1 (5 bases). Germline values: CDR1 SQVTM, CDR2 ANQGSEA. Trimming took 7 bases from V and 0 from J, leaving 16 bases between them. The CDR3 is 15 amino acids.

The chain uses TRBV7-2 and TRBJ1-1; TRBD1 agrees at 8 bases. CDR1 is SGHTA and CDR2 is FQGNSA in the germline V gene. Losses at the gene ends were 4 bases for V and 1 base for J; bases not matched to a gene: 2. The CDR3 loop spans 14 amino acids. The CDR3 DNA reads as TGTGCCAGCAGCTCCCAGGGGGCGAACACTGAAGCTTTCTTT. It encodes CASSSQGANTEAFF.

This clone was counted a single time. The chain is built from TRBV28 and TRBJ2-5; 14 nucleotides match TRBD2. The CDR3 loop spans 15 amino acids. Per germline, CDR1 MDHEN and CDR2 SYDVKM. J was trimmed by 4 bases and V by 5 bases; bases with no gene match: 3. The CDR3 DNA sequence: TGTGCCAGCAGTCCCGGACTAGCGGGAGGAGAGACCCAGTACTTC. It codes for CASSPGLAGGETQYF.

V is TRBV6-5 and J is TRBJ2-1, with TRBD2 matching 9 bases. Germline CDR1 reads MNHEY; CDR2 reads SVGAGI. Unmatched junction bases numbered 11, after V lost 6 bases and J lost 8 bases. The CDR3 consists of 15 residues. CDR3 residues: CASSRGTSLADEQFF. CDR3 nucleotides: TGTGCCAGCAGCCGCGGGACTAGCTTGGCGGATGAGCAGTTCTTC.

The J gene is TRBJ1-5, the V gene TRBV6-1; 8 positions agree with TRBD1. The V gene's germline CDR1 is MNHNS and CDR2 SASEGT. J gave up 4 bases and V 5 bases, and 10 bases lay outside the gene matches. The CDR3 is 16 amino acids. The CDR3 loop is CASSQGQGRGNQPQHF. In nucleotides, the CDR3 is TGTGCCAGCAGTCAAGGACAGGGACGGGGGAATCAGCCCCAGCATTTT.

The rearrangement joins TRBV9 to TRBJ2-7, with 9 nucleotides matching TRBD2. The CDR3 totals 17 residues. Germline V gene lookup returns CDR1 SGDLS and CDR2 YYNGEE. V dropped 1 base and J dropped 2; count of bases not matched to a gene: 10. This CDR3 reads CASSVSWVAGGTYEQYF. The CDR3 bases are TGTGCCAGCAGCGTATCTTGGGTGGCGGGAGGGACCTACGAGCAGTACTTC.

The chain carries TRBV7-9 and TRBJ2-3, with 7 bases that match TRBD2. Germline V gene lookup returns CDR1 SEHNR and CDR2 FQNEAQ (reference sequence). CDR3 length equals 12 residues. DNA for the CDR3: TGTGCGGGGGGGAGTACTACAGATACGCAGTATTTT. Amino acid sequence: CAGGSTTDTQYF.